This TCR beta chain was found in a study of blood T cell repertoires in COVID-19. Study background: Samples representing acute and convalescent COVID-19 were sourced from the United States, Italy and Spain. T cells, B-cell-depleted T cells, or PBMCs supplied cDNA or gDNA.

Source study methods: Amplification from reference gene primers served as the basis for estimated nucleated cell counts. Clones were sequenced by immunoSEQ multiplex PCR, and TCRdb holds only the in-frame ones, with some missing. V and J calls plus clone size are reproduced from that table; the DNA served to infer D and trimming. The repertoire holds about 73,000 clones, with about four fifths as singletons. The germline CDR1 and CDR2 sequences are SNHLY and FYNNEI. The CDR3 has 15 residues. Trimming removed 10 bases at V and 5 bases at J, with 21 bases between. The source is a man aged 45-65 years with active COVID-19. The sequencing input was peripheral blood. The J gene is TRBJ2-1, the V gene TRBV2; D perhaps matches TRBD1 (5 bases). The CDR3 reads CATSPRALFDNEQFF. The CDR3 DNA is TGTGCCACTTCACCCAGGGCGCTCTTTGACAATGAGCAGTTCTTC. The full variable domain, in which reference TRBV2 and TRBJ2-1 provide the parts outside the CDR3, is EPEVTQTPSHQVTQMGQEVILRCVPISNHLYFYWYRQILGQKVEFLVSFYNNEISEKSEIFDDQFSVERPDGSNFTLKIRSTKLEDSAMYFCATSPRALFDNEQFFGPGTRLTVL.